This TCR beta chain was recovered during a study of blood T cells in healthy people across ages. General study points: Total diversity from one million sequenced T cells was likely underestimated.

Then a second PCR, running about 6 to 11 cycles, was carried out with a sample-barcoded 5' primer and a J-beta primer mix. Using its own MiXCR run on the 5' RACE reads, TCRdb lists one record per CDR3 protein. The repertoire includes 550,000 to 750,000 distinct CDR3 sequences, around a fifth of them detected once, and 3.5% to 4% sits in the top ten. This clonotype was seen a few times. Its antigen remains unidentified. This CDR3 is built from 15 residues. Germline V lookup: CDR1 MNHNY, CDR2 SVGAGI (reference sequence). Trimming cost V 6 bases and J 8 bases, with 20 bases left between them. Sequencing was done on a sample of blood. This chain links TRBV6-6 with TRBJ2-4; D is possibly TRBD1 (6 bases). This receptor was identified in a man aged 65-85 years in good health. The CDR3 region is CASRTDRLLRDIQYF. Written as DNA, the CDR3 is TGTGCCAGCAGAACCGACAGGCTCCTAAGGGACATTCAGTACTTC.